This paragraph reports one T cell receptor beta chain. This CDR3 is built from 20 residues. This entry belongs to a study of blood T cell repertoires in COVID-19. Study details: Both acute and convalescent COVID-19 samples were obtained from the United States, Italy and Spain. Nucleic acid was either cDNA or gDNA, and it came from T cells, B-cell-depleted T cells, or PBMCs.

The protocol was immunoSEQ multiplex PCR, while the TCRdb copy is restricted to in-frame clones and leaves out a portion. The sample records about 250,000 clones, 90% being singletons. The sample was peripheral blood. The origin of this receptor is a woman aged 55-69 years with COVID-19, enrolled during active disease. V gene TRBV21-1 combines with J gene TRBJ2-7; whether TRBD1, the table's D call, matches the DNA was not checked. TRBV21-1 is classified as a pseudogene. The CDR3 bases are TGTGCCAGCAGCAAGGGGTCCTATGGGACAGGGGTTGTTAGTCCCTACGAGCAGTACTTC. It yields the protein CASSKGSYGTGVVSPYEQYF.